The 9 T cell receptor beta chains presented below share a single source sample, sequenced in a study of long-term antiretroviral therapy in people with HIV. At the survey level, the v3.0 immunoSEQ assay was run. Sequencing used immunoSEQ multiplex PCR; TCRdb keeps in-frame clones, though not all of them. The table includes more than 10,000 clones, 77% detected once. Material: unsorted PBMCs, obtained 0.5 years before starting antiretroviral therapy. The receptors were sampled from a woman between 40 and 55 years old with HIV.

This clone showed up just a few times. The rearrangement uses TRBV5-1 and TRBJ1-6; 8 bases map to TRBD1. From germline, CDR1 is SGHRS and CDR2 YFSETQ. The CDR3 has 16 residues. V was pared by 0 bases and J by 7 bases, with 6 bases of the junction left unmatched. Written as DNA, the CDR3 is TGCGCCAGCAGCTTGGGGGGGACAGGCGGGAATTCACCCCTCCACTTT. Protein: CASSLGGTGGNSPLHF.

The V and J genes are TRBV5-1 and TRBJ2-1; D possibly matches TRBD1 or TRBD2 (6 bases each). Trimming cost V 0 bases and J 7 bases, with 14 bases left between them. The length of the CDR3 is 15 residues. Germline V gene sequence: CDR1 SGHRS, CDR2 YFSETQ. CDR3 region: CASSLGLGGRNEQFF. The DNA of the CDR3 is TGCGCCAGCAGCTTGGGACTAGGGGGGCGGAATGAGCAGTTCTTC.

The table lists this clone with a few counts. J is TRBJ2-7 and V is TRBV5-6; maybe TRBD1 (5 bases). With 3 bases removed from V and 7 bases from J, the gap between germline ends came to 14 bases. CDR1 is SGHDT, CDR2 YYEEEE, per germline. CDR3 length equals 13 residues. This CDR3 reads CASSSGPSGEQYF. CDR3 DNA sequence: TGTGCCAGCAGCTCCGGACCCTCAGGGGAGCAGTACTTC.

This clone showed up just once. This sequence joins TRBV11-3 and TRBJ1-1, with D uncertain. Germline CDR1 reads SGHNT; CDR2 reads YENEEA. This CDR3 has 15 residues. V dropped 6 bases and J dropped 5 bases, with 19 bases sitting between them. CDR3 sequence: CASSPPPRGPTEAFF. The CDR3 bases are TGTGCCAGCAGTCCTCCCCCCCGCGGGCCGACTGAAGCTTTCTTT.

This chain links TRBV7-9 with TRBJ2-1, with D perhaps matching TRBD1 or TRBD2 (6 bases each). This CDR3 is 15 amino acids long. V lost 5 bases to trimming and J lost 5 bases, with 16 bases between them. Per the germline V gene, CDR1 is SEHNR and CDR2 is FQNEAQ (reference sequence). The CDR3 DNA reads TGTGCCAGCAGCCACAGGGACTCGATAGACAATGAGCAGTTCTTC. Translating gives CASSHRDSIDNEQFF.

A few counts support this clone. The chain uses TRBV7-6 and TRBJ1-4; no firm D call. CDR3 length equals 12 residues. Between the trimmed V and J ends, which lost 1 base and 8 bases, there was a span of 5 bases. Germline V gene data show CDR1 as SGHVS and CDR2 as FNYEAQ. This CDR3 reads CASSLEGEKLFF. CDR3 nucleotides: TGTGCCAGCAGCTTAGAGGGAGAAAAACTGTTTTTT.

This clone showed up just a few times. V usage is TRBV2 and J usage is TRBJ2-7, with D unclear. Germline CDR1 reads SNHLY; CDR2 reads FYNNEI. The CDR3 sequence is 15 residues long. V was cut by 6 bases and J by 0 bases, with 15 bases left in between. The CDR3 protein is CASRPDSWGSYEQYF. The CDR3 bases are TGTGCCAGCAGACCCGACTCGTGGGGCTCCTACGAGCAGTACTTC.

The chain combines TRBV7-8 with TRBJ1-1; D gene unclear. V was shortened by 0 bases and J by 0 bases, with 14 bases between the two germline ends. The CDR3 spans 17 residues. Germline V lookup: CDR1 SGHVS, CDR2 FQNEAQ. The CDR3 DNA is TGTGCCAGCAGCTTAGCGCCGGGCAGAAGACTGAACACTGAAGCTTTCTTT. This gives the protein CASSLAPGRRLNTEAFF. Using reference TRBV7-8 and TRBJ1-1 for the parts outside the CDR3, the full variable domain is GAGVSQSPRYKVAKRGQDVALRCDPISGHVSLFWYQQALGQGPEFLTYFQNEAQLDKSGLPSDRFFAERPEGSVSTLKIQRTQQEDSAVYLCASSLAPGRRLNTEAFFGQGTRLTVV.

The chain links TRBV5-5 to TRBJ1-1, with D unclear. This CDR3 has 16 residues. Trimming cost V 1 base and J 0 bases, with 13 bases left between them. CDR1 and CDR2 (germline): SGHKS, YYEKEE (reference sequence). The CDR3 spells CASSLSDILLNTEAFF. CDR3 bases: TGTGCCAGCAGCTTGTCCGACATTCTTTTGAACACTGAAGCTTTCTTT.